This T cell receptor (beta chain) emerged from a study of lymphopenia after photon versus proton radiotherapy. Study results and caveats: Better survival with proton therapy was suggested as possible, not demonstrated. A bigger post-nadir fall in TCR diversity correlated inversely with survival time in deceased patients. Oligoclonal CD8+ Temra expansion after nadir drove photon patients' diversity drop.

This CDR3 is built from 15 residues. Trimming cost V 3 bases and J 0 bases; bases outside gene matches: 1. In germline, CDR1 is KGHSH, CDR2 LQKENI. The method was immunoSEQ multiplex PCR; TCRdb's version includes in-frame clones alone and lacks a portion of them. The table lists approximately 170,000 clones, roughly nine tenths of them singletons, with around 4.6% in the top ten. Note on this clone: Its cognate antigen is unknown.

The rearrangement uses TRBV18 and TRBJ2-1, with 8 bases matching TRBD2. The input for sequencing was peripheral blood, taken from a patient treated with photon-based radiotherapy. The receptor comes from a man aged 50-60 years with gastric cancer. The CDR3 coding sequence is TGTGCCAGCTCACCTAGCGGGATCTCCTACAATGAGCAGTTCTTC. This sequence encodes CASSPSGISYNEQFF.